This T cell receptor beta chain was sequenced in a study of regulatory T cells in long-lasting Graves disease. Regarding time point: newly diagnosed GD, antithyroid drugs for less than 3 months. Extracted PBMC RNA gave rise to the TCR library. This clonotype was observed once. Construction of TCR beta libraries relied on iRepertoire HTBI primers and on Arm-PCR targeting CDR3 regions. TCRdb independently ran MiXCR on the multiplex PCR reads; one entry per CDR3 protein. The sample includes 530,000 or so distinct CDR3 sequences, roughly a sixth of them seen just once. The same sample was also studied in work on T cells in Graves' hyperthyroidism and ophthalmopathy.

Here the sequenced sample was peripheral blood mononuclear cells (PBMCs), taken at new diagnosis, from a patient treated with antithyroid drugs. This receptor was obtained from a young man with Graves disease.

CDR3 residues: CSARDGRTSGSYEQYF. CDR3 DNA sequence: TGCAGTGCTAGAGATGGGCGGACTAGCGGGAGTTACGAGCAGTACTTC. The chain recombines TRBV20-1 with TRBJ2-7; 13 bases align to TRBD2. V lost 0 bases, J lost 4 bases, and 6 bases stayed unmatched. This CDR3 region has 16 residues. Germline V gives CDR1 DFQATT, CDR2 SNEGSKA (reference sequence).